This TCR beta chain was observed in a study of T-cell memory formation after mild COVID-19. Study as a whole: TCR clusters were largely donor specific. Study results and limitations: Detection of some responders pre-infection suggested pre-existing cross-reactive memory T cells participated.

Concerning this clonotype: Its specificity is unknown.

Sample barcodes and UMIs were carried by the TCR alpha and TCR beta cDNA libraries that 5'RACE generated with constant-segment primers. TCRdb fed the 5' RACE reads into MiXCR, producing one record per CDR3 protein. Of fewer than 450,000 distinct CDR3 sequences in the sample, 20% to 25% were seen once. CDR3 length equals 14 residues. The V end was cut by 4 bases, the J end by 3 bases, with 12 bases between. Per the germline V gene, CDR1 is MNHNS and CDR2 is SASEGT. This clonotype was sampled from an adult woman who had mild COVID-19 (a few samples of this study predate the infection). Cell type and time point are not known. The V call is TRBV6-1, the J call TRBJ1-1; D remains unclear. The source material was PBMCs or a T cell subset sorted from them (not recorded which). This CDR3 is CASSASGRHTEAFF. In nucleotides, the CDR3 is TGTGCCAGCAGTGCCTCCGGACGTCACACTGAAGCTTTCTTT.